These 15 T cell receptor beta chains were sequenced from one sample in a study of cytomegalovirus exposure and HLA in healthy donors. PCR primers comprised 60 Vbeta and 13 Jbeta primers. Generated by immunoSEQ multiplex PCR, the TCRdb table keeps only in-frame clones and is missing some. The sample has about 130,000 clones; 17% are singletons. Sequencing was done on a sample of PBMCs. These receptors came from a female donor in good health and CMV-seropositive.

CDR3 in amino acids: CSVRDSDQETQYF. The CDR3 nucleotides are TGCAGCGTCCGGGACTCCGACCAAGAGACCCAGTACTTC. The rearrangement links TRBV29-1 to TRBJ2-5, with D possibly matching TRBD2 (6 bases). CDR1 and CDR2 from the germline V gene are SQVTM and ANQGSEA. Trimming took off 6 bases at V and 0 bases at J, with 11 bases between the two ends. The CDR3 spans 13 residues.

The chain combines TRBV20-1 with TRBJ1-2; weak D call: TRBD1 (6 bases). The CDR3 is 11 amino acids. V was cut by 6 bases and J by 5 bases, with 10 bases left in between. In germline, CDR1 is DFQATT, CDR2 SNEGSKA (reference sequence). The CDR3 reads CSARTDYGYTF. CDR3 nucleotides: TGCAGTGCGCGGACAGATTATGGCTACACCTTC.

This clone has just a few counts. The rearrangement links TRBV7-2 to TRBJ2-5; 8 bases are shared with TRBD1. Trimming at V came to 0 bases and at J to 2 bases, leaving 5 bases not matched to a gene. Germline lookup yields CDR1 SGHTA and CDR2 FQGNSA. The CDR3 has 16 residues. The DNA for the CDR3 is TGTGCCAGCAGCTTAGCGAGGACAGGGAGGCAAGAGACCCAGTACTTC. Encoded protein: CASSLARTGRQETQYF.

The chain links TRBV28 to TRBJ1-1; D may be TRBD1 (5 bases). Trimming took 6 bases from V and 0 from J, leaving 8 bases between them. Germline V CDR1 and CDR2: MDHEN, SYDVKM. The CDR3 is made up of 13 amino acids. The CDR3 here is CASSYRMNTEAFF. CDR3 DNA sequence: TGTGCCAGCAGCTACAGGATGAACACTGAAGCTTTCTTT.

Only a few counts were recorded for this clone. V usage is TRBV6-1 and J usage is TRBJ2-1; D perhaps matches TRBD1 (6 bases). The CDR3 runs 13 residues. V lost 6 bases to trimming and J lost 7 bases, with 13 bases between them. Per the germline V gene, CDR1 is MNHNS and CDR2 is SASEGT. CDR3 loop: CASRGQWANEQFF. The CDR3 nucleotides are TGTGCCAGCAGGGGACAATGGGCAAATGAGCAGTTCTTC.

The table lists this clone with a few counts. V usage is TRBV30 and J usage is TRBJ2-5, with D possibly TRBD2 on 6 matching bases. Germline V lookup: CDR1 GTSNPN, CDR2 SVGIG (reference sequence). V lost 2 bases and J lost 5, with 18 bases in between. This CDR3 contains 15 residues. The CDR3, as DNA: TGTGCCTGGAGTCCCGACGCGGGGTCGGGGGAGACCCAGTACTTC. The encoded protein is CAWSPDAGSGETQYF.

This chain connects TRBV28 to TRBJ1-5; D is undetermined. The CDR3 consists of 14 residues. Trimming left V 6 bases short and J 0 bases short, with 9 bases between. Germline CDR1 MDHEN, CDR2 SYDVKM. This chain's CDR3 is CASRVQDSNQPQHF. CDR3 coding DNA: TGTGCCAGCAGGGTTCAGGATAGCAATCAGCCCCAGCATTTT.

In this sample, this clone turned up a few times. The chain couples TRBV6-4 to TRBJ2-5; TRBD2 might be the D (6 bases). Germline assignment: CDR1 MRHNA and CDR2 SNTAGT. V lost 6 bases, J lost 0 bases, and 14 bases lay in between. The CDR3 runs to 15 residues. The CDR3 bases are TGTGCCAGCAGCGAGAACGCGGGGAACCAAGAGACCCAGTACTTC. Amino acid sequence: CASSENAGNQETQYF.

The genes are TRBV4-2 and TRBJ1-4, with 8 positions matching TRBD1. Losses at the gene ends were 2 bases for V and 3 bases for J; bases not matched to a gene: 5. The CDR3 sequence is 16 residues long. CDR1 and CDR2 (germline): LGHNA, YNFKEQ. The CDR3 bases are TGTGCCAGCAGCCAAAGATCACAGGGGGCTAATGAAAAACTGTTTTTT. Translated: CASSQRSQGANEKLFF.

The DNA of the CDR3 is TGTGCGACAAGGCCGGGGAGTTGGGCAGATACGCAGTATTTT. Its protein is CATRPGSWADTQYF. The chain employs TRBV6-4 and TRBJ2-3, with D perhaps matching TRBD2 (5 bases). CDR3 length: 14 amino acids. CDR1 MRHNA and CDR2 SNTAGT come from the germline V gene.

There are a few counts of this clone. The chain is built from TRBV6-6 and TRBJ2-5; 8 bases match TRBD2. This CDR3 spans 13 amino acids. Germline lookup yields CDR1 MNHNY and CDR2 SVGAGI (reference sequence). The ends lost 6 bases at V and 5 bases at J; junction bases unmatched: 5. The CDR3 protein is CASRTGGMETQYF. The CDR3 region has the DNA TGTGCCAGCAGGACGGGGGGGATGGAGACCCAGTACTTC.

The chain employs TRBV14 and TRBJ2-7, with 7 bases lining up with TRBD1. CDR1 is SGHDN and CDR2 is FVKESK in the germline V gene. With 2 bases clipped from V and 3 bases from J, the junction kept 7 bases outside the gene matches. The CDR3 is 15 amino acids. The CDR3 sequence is CASSQQGERGYEQYF. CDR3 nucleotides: TGTGCCAGCAGCCAACAGGGGGAAAGAGGCTACGAGCAGTACTTC.

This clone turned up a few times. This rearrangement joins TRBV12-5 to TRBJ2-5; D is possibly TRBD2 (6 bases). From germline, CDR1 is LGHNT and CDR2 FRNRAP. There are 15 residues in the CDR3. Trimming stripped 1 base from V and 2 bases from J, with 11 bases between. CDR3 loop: CASGLGGAGQETQYF. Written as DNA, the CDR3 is TGTGCTAGTGGTTTGGGGGGCGCGGGACAAGAGACCCAGTACTTC.

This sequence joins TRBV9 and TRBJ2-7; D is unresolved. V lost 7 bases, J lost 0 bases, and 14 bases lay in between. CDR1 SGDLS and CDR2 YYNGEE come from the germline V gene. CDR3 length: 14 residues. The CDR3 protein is CASSARGSSYEQYF. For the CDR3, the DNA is TGTGCCAGCTCCGCCCGTGGTAGCTCCTACGAGCAGTACTTC.

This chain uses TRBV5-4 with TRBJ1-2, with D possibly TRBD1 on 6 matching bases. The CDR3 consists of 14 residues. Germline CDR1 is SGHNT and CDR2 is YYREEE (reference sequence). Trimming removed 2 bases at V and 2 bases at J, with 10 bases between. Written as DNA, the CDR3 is TGTGCCAGCAGCTTTCCGGACAGCAACTATGGCTACACCTTC. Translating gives CASSFPDSNYGYTF.